The rows below give T cell receptor beta chains drawn from one sample of a study of molecular identifiers for immune sequencing clone quantification. TCRdb fed the PCR reads into MiXCR, producing one record per CDR3 protein. The profile shows about 640,000 distinct CDR3 sequences, less than 20% of them singletons. The sequencing input was naive CD8+ T cells from blood, with Jurkat cell RNA spiked in. All receptors come from a human donor in good health. Some libraries in this study had Jurkat cell RNA spiked in. CDR3s include the opening cysteine and the closing phenylalanine or tryptophan. The order of the fields is J gene, V gene, clone size, D gene, CDR3 DNA, CDR3 protein. A D gene is named only where the DNA matches it firmly. Expanded clones are given a class, and other clones once, few, many or no size at all.

>TRBJ2-1|TRBV2|few|-
TGTGCCAGCAGCCAAACAGGGTCGGCCTACAATGAGCAGTTCTTC
CASSQTGSAYNEQFF
>TRBJ2-7|TRBV7-9|-|-
TGTGCCAGCACCCTCAACAGTGAGCAGTACTTC
CASTLNSEQYF
>TRBJ1-1|TRBV7-2|-|-
TGTGCCAGCAGCTTCATCGTGATAGGGGGTACTGAAGCTTTCTTT
CASSFIVIGGTEAFF
>TRBJ1-1|TRBV2|many|TRBD1
TGTGCCAGCAGTAGACAGGGGGCCGAAGCTTTCTTT
CASSRQGAEAFF
>TRBJ2-7|TRBV9|few|-
TGTGCCAGCAGCGTAGGCTGGTCAGGCGGAACGTACTTC
CASSVGWSGGTYF
>TRBJ1-5|TRBV9|few|-
TGTGCCAGCAGCCCCGACTCCGGGCAGGGCGTTGAGCCCCAGCGTTTT
CASSPDSGQGVEPQRF
>TRBJ2-1|TRBV30|many|-
TGTGCCTGCCCCCGAGGCGGTGAGCAGTTCTTC
CACPRGGEQFF
>TRBJ2-7|TRBV12-3/TRBV12-4|many|-
TGTGCCAGCAGCCTTGCCCCTAGGGCTTCCTACGAGCAGTACTTC
CASSLAPRASYEQYF
>TRBJ1-1|TRBV29-1|many|-
TGCAGCGTTGATATCACTGAAGCTTTCTTT
CSVDITEAFF
>TRBJ2-5|TRBV11-2|-|TRBD2
TGTGCCAGCAGCTTAGAACTAGCGGTTGTAGAGACCCAGTACTTC
CASSLELAVVETQYF
>TRBJ2-7|TRBV4-1|many|TRBD1
TGCGCCAGCAGCCAAGCAGGGACAGCCGCCTACGAGCAGTACTTC
CASSQAGTAAYEQYF
>TRBJ2-5|TRBV27|many|TRBD1
TGTGCCAGCAGTCCGGACAGGGCCTCAGAGACCCAGTACTTC
CASSPDRASETQYF
>TRBJ1-1|TRBV20-1|many|-
TGCAGTGCTAGAGTGGATACTGAAGCTTTCTTT
CSARVDTEAFF
>TRBJ2-7|TRBV5-6|-|TRBD1
TGTGCCAGCAGCTTCCCGGGACAGGGGGCCTACGAGCAGTACTTC
CASSFPGQGAYEQYF
>TRBJ2-7|TRBV19|-|TRBD1
TGTGCCAGTAGTATCACAGGGGGTGGTTCGGTCGAGCAGTACTTC
CASSITGGGSVEQYF
>TRBJ2-7|TRBV4-2|-|-
TGTGCCAGCAGCCAAGATCGACAGTACTCCTACGAGCAGTACTTC
CASSQDRQYSYEQYF
>TRBJ1-5|TRBV2|few|-
TGTGCCAGCAGTGAATGGGGCGGAGGGTATAGCAATCAGCCCCAGCATTTT
CASSEWGGGYSNQPQHF
>TRBJ1-2|TRBV28|many|-
TGTGCCAGCAGTTTTAGGCTAGGGGACGGCTACACCTTC
CASSFRLGDGYTF
>TRBJ1-1|TRBV28|many|TRBD1
TGTGCCAGTTCCCCGAGGACAGGGAGGGAGGGTGAAGCTTTCTTT
CASSPRTGREGEAFF
>TRBJ2-1|TRBV4-2|-|-
TGTGCCAGCAGCCCCAGACTGGGGCCAAATGAGCAGTTCTTC
CASSPRLGPNEQFF
>TRBJ2-5|TRBV20-1|many|TRBD2
TGCAGTGCTAGAGACGAAACTAGCGGGAGGTGGCCGCTCCAAGAGACCCAGTACTTC
CSARDETSGRWPLQETQYF
>TRBJ1-1|TRBV20-1|many|-
TGCAGTGCTAAGTCCGGGAGCCCGAACACTGAAGCTTTCTTT
CSAKSGSPNTEAFF
>TRBJ1-1|TRBV4-3|many|-
TGCGCCAGCAGCCAAGACTCTGAAGCTTTCTTT
CASSQDSEAFF
>TRBJ2-2|TRBV4-3|few|TRBD2
TGCGCCAGCAGCCAAGATTGGAGCGGGAGGGCCTCCGGGGAGCTGTTTTTT
CASSQDWSGRASGELFF
>TRBJ2-1|TRBV5-5|many|-
TGTGCCAGCAGCCATAATGTGGAACAGGGATACTACAATGAGCAGTTCTTC
CASSHNVEQGYYNEQFF
>TRBJ2-7|TRBV7-9|many|TRBD1
TGTGCCAGCAGCCCCGGGACAGGGGTTTGGTACGAGCAGTACTTC
CASSPGTGVWYEQYF
>TRBJ2-2|TRBV4-3|-|TRBD2
TGCGCCAGCAGCCAAGAACACCCCGGGACTAGCCCCGGGGGGCTGTTTTTT
CASSQEHPGTSPGGLFF
>TRBJ1-1|TRBV7-9|-|-
TGTGCCAGCAGCCCCGGGTTCAACACTGAAGCTTTCTTT
CASSPGFNTEAFF
>TRBJ2-3|TRBV7-6|many|TRBD1
TGTGCCAGCAGCCTACAGGGGATAGATACGCAGTATTTT
CASSLQGIDTQYF
>TRBJ2-1|TRBV24-1|-|-
TGTGCCACCAGTGATTTGCCCGAGAATGAGCAGTTCTTC
CATSDLPENEQFF
>TRBJ2-5|TRBV13|many|-
TGTGCCAGCAGCTCCCGAGAAAAAGAGACCCAGTACTTC
CASSSREKETQYF
>TRBJ2-6|TRBV5-1|many|-
TGCGCCAGCAGCTCGACCCCGGGACAAGGGGACTCTGGGGCCAACGTCCTGACTTTC
CASSSTPGQGDSGANVLTF
>TRBJ2-2|TRBV27|-|TRBD2
TGTGCCAGCAGTTTTGGACGAGCGGGAGGGCCTAACGGGGAGCTGTTTTTT
CASSFGRAGGPNGELFF
>TRBJ2-7|TRBV30|few|-
TGTGCCTGGAGTAACCCGGGACCAGCGGGCGAGGAGCAGTACTTC
CAWSNPGPAGEEQYF
>TRBJ2-1|TRBV28|-|-
TGTGCCAGCAGTATTGTCCTGGAGTCGAATGAGCAGTTCTTC
CASSIVLESNEQFF
>TRBJ2-5|TRBV5-4|many|-
TGTGCCAGCACCCCGGACCAAGAGACCCAGTACTTC
CASTPDQETQYF
>TRBJ2-1|TRBV24-1|many|-
TGTGCCACCAGTGATTTAACAGGACGGGGTGAGCAGTTCTTC
CATSDLTGRGEQFF
>TRBJ2-7|TRBV5-1|few|TRBD1
TGCGCCAGCAGATGGCAGGGGGACTACGAGCAGTACTTC
CASRWQGDYEQYF
>TRBJ2-3|TRBV27|-|TRBD2
TGTGCCAGCAGTTTAGGGAGGGCGACAGATACGCAGTATTTT
CASSLGRATDTQYF
>TRBJ2-3|TRBV12-3/TRBV12-4|once|-
TGTGCCAGCAGTCGACAGATCACAGATACGCAGTATTTT
CASSRQITDTQYF
>TRBJ2-1|TRBV14|-|-
TGTGCCAGCAGCCAAGGGGGAGTAGACAATGAGCAGTTCTTC
CASSQGGVDNEQFF
>TRBJ2-3|TRBV11-2|many|-
TGTGCCAGCAGCCCACACTTGGGGGGGGCCACAGATACGCAGTATTTT
CASSPHLGGATDTQYF
>TRBJ2-7|TRBV20-1|many|-
TGCAGTGCTAGTTTCTCCTACGAGCAGTACTTC
CSASFSYEQYF
>TRBJ2-7|TRBV19|few|-
TGTGCCAGTAGTATAGGTTCCGGGTACGAGCAGTACTTC
CASSIGSGYEQYF
>TRBJ2-3|TRBV12-3/TRBV12-4|many|-
TGTGCCAGCACCGCGTTCCGACAGGGCACAGATACGCAGTATTTT
CASTAFRQGTDTQYF
>TRBJ1-1|TRBV6-2/TRBV6-3|-|-
TGTGCCGGCAGTTATGCAGAGCCTGAAGCTTTCTTT
CAGSYAEPEAFF
>TRBJ2-3|TRBV20-1|many|TRBD2
TGCAGTGCTAGAGATGAGTATACTAGCGGGGGCTCTAGCACAGATACGCAGTATTTT
CSARDEYTSGGSSTDTQYF
>TRBJ2-2|TRBV14|many|-
TGTGCCAGCAGCCAAGATTTTGGGGACCTGAACACCGGGGAGCTGTTTTTT
CASSQDFGDLNTGELFF
>TRBJ2-7|TRBV9|few|-
TGTGCCAGCAGCGTAGACAGCCTCACCTACGAGCAGTACTTC
CASSVDSLTYEQYF